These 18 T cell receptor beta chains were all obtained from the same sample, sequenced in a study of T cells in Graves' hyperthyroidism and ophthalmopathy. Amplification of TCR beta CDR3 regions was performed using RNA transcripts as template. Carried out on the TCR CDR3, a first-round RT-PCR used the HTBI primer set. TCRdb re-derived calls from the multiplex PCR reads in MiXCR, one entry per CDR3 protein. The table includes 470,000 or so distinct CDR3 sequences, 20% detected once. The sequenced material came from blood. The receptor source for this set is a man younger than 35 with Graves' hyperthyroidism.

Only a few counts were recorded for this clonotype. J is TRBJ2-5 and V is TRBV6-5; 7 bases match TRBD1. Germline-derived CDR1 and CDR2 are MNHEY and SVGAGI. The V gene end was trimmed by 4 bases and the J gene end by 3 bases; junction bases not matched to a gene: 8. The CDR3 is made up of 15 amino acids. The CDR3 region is CASSSLTGVEETQYF. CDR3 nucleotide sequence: TGTGCCAGCAGTTCGCTAACAGGGGTTGAAGAGACCCAGTACTTC.

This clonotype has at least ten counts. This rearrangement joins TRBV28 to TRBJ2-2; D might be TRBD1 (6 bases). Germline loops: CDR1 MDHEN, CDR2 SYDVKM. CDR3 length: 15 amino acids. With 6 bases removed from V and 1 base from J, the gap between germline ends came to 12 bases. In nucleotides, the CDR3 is TGTGCCAGCAGCCCTGGGGGACAGAACACCGGGGAGCTGTTTTTT. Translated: CASSPGGQNTGELFF.

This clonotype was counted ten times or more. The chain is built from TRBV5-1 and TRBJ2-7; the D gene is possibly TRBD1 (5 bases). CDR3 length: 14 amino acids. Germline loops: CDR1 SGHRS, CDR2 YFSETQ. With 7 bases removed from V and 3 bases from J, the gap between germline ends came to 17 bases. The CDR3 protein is CASCDPRGGYEQYF. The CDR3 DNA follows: TGCGCCAGCTGCGACCCTAGGGGTGGCTACGAGCAGTACTTC.

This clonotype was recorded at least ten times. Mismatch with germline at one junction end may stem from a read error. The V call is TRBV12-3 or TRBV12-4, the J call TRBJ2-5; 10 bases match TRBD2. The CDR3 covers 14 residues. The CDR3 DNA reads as TGTGCCAGCAGCTTAGCGGGAGGCCTTGAGACCCAGTACTTC. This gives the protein CASSLAGGLETQYF.

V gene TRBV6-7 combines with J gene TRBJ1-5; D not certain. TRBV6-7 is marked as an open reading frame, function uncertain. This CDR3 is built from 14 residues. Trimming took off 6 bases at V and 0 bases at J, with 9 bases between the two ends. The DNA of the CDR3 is TGTGCCAGCAGGGCGAAAGGTAGCAATCAGCCCCAGCATTTT. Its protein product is CASRAKGSNQPQHF.

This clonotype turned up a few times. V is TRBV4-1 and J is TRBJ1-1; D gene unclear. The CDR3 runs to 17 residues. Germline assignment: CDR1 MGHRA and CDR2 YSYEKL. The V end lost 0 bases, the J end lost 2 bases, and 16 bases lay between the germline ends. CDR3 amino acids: CASSQEPPEGLNTEAFF. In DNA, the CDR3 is TGCGCCAGCAGCCAAGAACCCCCGGAAGGTCTAAACACTGAAGCTTTCTTT.

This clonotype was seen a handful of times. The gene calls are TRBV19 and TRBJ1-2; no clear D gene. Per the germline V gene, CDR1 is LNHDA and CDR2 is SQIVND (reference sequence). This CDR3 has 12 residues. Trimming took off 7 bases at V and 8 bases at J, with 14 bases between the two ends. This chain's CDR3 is CASNGPFQGYTF. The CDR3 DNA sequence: TGTGCCAGTAACGGGCCGTTCCAAGGCTACACCTTC.

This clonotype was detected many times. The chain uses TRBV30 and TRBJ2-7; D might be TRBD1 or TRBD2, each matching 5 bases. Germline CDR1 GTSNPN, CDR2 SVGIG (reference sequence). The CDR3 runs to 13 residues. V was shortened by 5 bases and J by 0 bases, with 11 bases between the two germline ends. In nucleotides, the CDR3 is TGTGCCTGGGGGTGGGGACCCTCCTACGAGCAGTACTTC. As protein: CAWGWGPSYEQYF.

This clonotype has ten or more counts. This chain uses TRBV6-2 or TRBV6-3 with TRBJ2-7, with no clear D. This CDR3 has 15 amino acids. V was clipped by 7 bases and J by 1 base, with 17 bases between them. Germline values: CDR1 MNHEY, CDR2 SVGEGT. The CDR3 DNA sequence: TGTGCCAGCAAGAGTGGAGAACAGTCATCCTACGAGCAGTACTTC. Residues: CASKSGEQSSYEQYF.

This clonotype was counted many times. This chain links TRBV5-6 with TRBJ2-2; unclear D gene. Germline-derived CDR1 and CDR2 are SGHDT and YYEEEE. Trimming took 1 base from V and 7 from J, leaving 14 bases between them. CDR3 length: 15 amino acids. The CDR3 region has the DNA TGTGCCAGCAGCTTGTTTACAGTAGAGATCGGGGAGCTGTTTTTT. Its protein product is CASSLFTVEIGELFF.

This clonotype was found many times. This CDR3 reads CAGFDRGQRGYTF. For the CDR3, the DNA is TGTGCCGGATTTGACAGGGGGCAGAGAGGCTACACCTTC. J is TRBJ1-2 and V is TRBV2; 10 nucleotides line up with TRBD1. The CDR3 is made up of 13 amino acids. The V and J ends lost 11 bases and 8 bases, in that order; junction bases with no gene match: 11. From germline, CDR1 is SNHLY and CDR2 FYNNEI.

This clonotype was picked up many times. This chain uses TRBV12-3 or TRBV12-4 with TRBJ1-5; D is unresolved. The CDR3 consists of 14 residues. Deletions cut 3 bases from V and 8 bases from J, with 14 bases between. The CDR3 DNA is TGTGCCAGCAGTTTCGGGAACCCCCTCGAGCCCCAGCATTTT. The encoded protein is CASSFGNPLEPQHF.

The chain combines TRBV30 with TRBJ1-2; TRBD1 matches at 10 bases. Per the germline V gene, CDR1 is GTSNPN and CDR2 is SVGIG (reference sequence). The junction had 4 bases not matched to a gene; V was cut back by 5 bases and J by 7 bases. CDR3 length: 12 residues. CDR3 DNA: TGTGCCTGGCCACGACAGGGGGCTGGCTACACCTTC. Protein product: CAWPRQGAGYTF.

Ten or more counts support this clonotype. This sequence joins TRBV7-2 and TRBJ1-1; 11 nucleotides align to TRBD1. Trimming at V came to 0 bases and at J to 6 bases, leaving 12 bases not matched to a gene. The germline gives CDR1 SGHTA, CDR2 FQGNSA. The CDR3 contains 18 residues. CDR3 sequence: CASSLARGQGAIFAEAFF. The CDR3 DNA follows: TGTGCCAGCAGCTTAGCCCGAGGACAGGGGGCGATCTTTGCTGAAGCTTTCTTT. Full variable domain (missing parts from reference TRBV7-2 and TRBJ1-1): GAGVSQSPSNKVTEKGKDVELRCDPISGHTALYWYRQSLGQGLEFLIYFQGNSAPDKSGLPSDRFSAERTGGSVSTLTIQRTQQEDSAVYLCASSLARGQGAIFAEAFFGQGTRLTVV.

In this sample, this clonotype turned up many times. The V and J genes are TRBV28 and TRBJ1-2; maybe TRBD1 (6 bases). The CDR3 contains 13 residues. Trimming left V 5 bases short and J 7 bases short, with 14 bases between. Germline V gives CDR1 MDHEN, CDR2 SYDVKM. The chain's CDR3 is CASSTDSGVGYTF. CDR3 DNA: TGTGCCAGCAGTACGGACAGTGGGGTTGGCTACACCTTC.

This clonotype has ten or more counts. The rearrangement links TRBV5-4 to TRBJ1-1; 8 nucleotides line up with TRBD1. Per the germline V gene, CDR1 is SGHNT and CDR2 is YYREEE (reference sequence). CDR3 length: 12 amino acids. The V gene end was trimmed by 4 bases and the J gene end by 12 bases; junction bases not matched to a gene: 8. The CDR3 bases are TGTGCCAGCAGCAAGGACAGGGTAATGCCTTTCTTT. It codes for CASSKDRVMPFF.

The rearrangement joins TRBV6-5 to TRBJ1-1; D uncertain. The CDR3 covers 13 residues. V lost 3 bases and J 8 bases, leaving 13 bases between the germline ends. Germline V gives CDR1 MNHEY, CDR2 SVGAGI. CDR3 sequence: CASSYRYEVEAFF. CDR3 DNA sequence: TGTGCCAGCAGTTATCGCTACGAGGTAGAAGCTTTCTTT.

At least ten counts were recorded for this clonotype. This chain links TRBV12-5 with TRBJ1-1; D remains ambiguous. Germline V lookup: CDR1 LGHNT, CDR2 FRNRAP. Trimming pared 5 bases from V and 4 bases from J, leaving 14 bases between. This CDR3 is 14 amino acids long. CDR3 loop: CASGPPRATTEAFF. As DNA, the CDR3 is TGTGCTAGTGGTCCTCCAAGGGCGACCACTGAAGCTTTCTTT.